These 15 T cell receptor beta chains were sequenced from one sample in a study of T cell responses to AZD1222 COVID-19 vaccine. Measured with immunoSEQ multiplex PCR; TCRdb has only the in-frame clones, and not every one. The profile shows around 160,000 clones, roughly 94% of them singletons. Source: peripheral blood, taken on day 0 of AZD1222 vaccination. All receptors come from an adult in good health.

Only a few counts were recorded for this clone. The J gene is TRBJ2-2, the V gene TRBV28; no clear D. The CDR3 runs to 17 residues. Germline CDR1 and CDR2: MDHEN and SYDVKM. V was trimmed by 4 bases and J by 5 bases, leaving 20 bases between them. Here the CDR3 reads CASSWSPGWIETGELFF. The CDR3 region has the DNA TGTGCCAGCAGTTGGTCCCCGGGCTGGATCGAGACCGGGGAGCTGTTTTTT.

J is TRBJ2-7 and V is TRBV28; D uncertain. The ends were cut back, 2 bases at V and 4 bases at J, with 12 bases in the middle. CDR3 length: 14 residues. Looked up from germline, CDR1 is MDHEN and CDR2 is SYDVKM. The chain's CDR3 is CASSLRRRPYEQYF. DNA of the CDR3: TGTGCCAGCAGTTTACGACGGCGCCCGTACGAGCAGTACTTC.

This rearrangement joins TRBV28 to TRBJ2-1; no clear D gene. Looked up from germline, CDR1 is MDHEN and CDR2 is SYDVKM. The CDR3 has 12 residues. The V gene lost 4 bases and the J gene lost 8 bases, with 9 bases spanning the gap. CDR3 in amino acids: CASSSRTYEQFF. The CDR3, as DNA: TGTGCCAGCAGTTCGAGGACGTATGAGCAGTTCTTC.

In DNA, the CDR3 is TGTGCCAGTAGTATAGATCTATCCGGGAGGCAGCCCCAGCATTTT. Encoded protein: CASSIDLSGRQPQHF. This chain joins TRBV19 and TRBJ1-5; D gene ambiguous. Deletions cut 0 bases from V and 7 bases from J, with 13 bases between. The CDR3 has 15 residues. The germline CDR1 and CDR2 sequences are LNHDA and SQIVND (reference sequence).

This rearrangement joins TRBV5-1 to TRBJ1-1, with D hard to call. The V end was cut by 0 bases, the J end by 7 bases, with 13 bases between. This CDR3 is built from 14 residues. Germline lookup yields CDR1 SGHRS and CDR2 YFSETQ. CDR3 sequence reads: CASSLGRRTDEAFF. As DNA, the CDR3 is TGCGCCAGCAGCTTGGGGCGGAGAACAGATGAAGCTTTCTTT.

This rearrangement joins TRBV11-2 to TRBJ2-1; D is uncertain. Trimming cost V 5 bases and J 0 bases, with 5 bases left between them. The CDR3 is made up of 13 amino acids. Germline V CDR1 and CDR2: SGHAT, FQNNGV. In nucleotides, the CDR3 is TGTGCCAGCAGCGACATCTCCTACAATGAGCAGTTCTTC. Its translation: CASSDISYNEQFF.

Comment on this clone: Other DNA sequences of this sample code for an identical CDR3. The chain combines TRBV4-1 with TRBJ1-1; TRBD1 is a possible D gene (6 bases). This CDR3 region has 12 residues. Per the germline V gene, CDR1 is MGHRA and CDR2 is YSYEKL. Trimming stripped 1 base from V and 8 bases from J, with 8 bases between. In DNA, the CDR3 is TGCGCCAGCAGCCAAGTAGGGACAGAAGCTTTCTTT. Protein: CASSQVGTEAFF.

The CDR3 loop reads CASSLRGEQFF. As DNA, the CDR3 is TGTGCCAGTAGTCTCAGGGGTGAGCAGTTCTTC. The chain joins TRBV19 to TRBJ2-1, with D possibly TRBD1 on 6 matching bases. From germline, CDR1 is LNHDA and CDR2 SQIVND (reference sequence). The CDR3 spans 11 residues. The V and J ends lost 5 bases and 9 bases respectively, with 8 bases between them.

J is TRBJ1-4 and V is TRBV3-1 (or the pseudogene TRBV3-2); 10 bases match TRBD1. V lost 4 bases to trimming and J lost 7 bases; unmatched junction nucleotides: 6. This CDR3 contains 15 residues. CDR1 and CDR2 from the germline V gene are LGHDT and YNNKEL (reference sequence). The CDR3 loop is CASSPRTGGSEKLFF. In DNA form, the CDR3 reads TGTGCCAGCAGCCCACGGACAGGGGGGAGTGAAAAACTGTTTTTT.

The chain carries TRBV30 and TRBJ2-6; 8 bases match TRBD1. CDR1 is GTSNPN, CDR2 SVGIG, per germline (reference sequence). The J segment lost 0 bases and the V segment lost 4 bases, leaving 11 bases of the junction unmatched. The CDR3 has 18 amino acids. The CDR3 loop reads CAWIPPGQGYSGANVLTF. CDR3 DNA sequence: TGTGCCTGGATTCCACCCGGACAGGGCTACTCTGGGGCCAACGTCCTGACTTTC.

Comment on this clone: One base away lies a much larger clone, so this may be a sequencing read error. The V and J genes are TRBV2 and TRBJ2-2; the D is unclear. The CDR3 consists of 13 residues. V lost 3 bases, J lost 0 bases, and 2 bases lay in between. Germline V gives CDR1 SNHLY, CDR2 FYNNEI. The CDR3 loop is CASSDSNTGELFF. DNA of the CDR3: TGTGCCAGCAGTGATTCGAACACCGGGGAGCTGTTTTTT.

This sequence joins TRBV28 and TRBJ1-2; weak D call: TRBD1 (6 bases). V lost 6 bases, J lost 11 bases, and 16 bases lay in between. CDR3 length equals 12 residues. Germline CDR1 is MDHEN and CDR2 is SYDVKM. The CDR3 region is CASSVGGAGYTF. Here the CDR3 DNA reads TGTGCCAGCAGCGTCGGGGGGGCGGGTTACACCTTC.

The CDR3 region has the DNA TGTGCCAGCGGAGGCGTCAATCAGCCCCAGCATTTT. Its translation is CASGGVNQPQHF. The chain combines TRBV12-3 or TRBV12-4 with TRBJ1-5; D not resolved. The CDR3 runs to 12 residues. Trimming removed 8 bases at V and 3 bases at J, with 8 bases between.

The chain recombines TRBV7-9 with TRBJ2-7; no definite D call. V shed 3 bases and J shed 6 bases, with 6 bases lying between them. The germline CDR1 and CDR2 sequences are SEHNR and FQNEAQ (reference sequence). This CDR3 spans 11 amino acids. The CDR3 spells CASSFISEQYF. CDR3 coding DNA: TGTGCCAGCAGCTTTATTAGCGAGCAGTACTTC.

CDR3 in DNA: TGTGCCAGTAGACAGGCGGGGGCACCTGAAGCTTTCTTT. Amino acid sequence: CASRQAGAPEAFF. V is TRBV19 and J is TRBJ1-1; D is perhaps TRBD1 (6 bases). Trimming took off 6 bases at V and 6 bases at J, with 14 bases between the two ends. The CDR3 is 13 residues long. CDR1 and CDR2 (germline): LNHDA, SQIVND (reference sequence).